The rows below give T cell receptor beta chains drawn from one sample of a study of identical twins. MiXCR, run by TCRdb on the 5' RACE reads, gives a single entry per CDR3 protein. The repertoire holds some 500,000 distinct CDR3 sequences, with 20% to 25% as singletons. These same data were also listed under a study on T cells expressing NK-cell markers.

Sequencing was done on a sample of CD4+ T cells sorted from blood. Every receptor here comes from a young woman in good health. Each CDR3 is given with its conserved first and last residue. A D gene is named only where the DNA matches it firmly. Expanded clones get a size class; other rows say once, few or many, or leave the size out.

cdr3_nt cdr3_aa clone_size j_call d_call v_call
TGCAGTGCTAGATCCGGCGCAGGCAGCGGCACTGAAGCTTTCTTT CSARSGAGSGTEAFF few TRBJ1-1 . TRBV20-1
TGCAGCGTTGGGGAAAGCAATCAGCCCCAGCATTTT CSVGESNQPQHF . TRBJ1-5 . TRBV29-1
TGTGCCAGCAGCGGGGGGACAGGGAATTCACCCCTCCACTTT CASSGGTGNSPLHF few TRBJ1-6 TRBD1 TRBV9
TGCGCCAGCAGCCAAGAGTTTTACGGCACTGAAGCTTTCTTT CASSQEFYGTEAFF few TRBJ1-1 . TRBV4-3
TGCAGCGCCGACCCCCCGGGAGGGTACAATGAGCAGTTCTTC CSADPPGGYNEQFF . TRBJ2-1 TRBD2 TRBV29-1
TGCAGTGTTTCCGGGACAGGGTACTACGAGCAGTACTTC CSVSGTGYYEQYF few TRBJ2-7 TRBD1 TRBV20-1
TGCAGCGTCCGGGACAGGGGCCCCGAGCAGTACTTC CSVRDRGPEQYF . TRBJ2-7 TRBD1 TRBV29-1
TGTGCCAGCAGCTTAGATCACGAGTCACCCCTCCACTTT CASSLDHESPLHF few TRBJ1-6 . TRBV7-9
TGCGCCAGCAGCTCGAGAGCGGGGGGGCTCCGCAATGAGCAGTTCTTC CASSSRAGGLRNEQFF . TRBJ2-1 TRBD2 TRBV5-1
TGTGCCAGCAGTTTGAGAGATTACAATGAGCAGTTCTTC CASSLRDYNEQFF few TRBJ2-1 . TRBV27
TGCAGTGCTAGTAGGACTAGTCGCGGGGAGCTGTTTTTT CSASRTSRGELFF . TRBJ2-2 TRBD2 TRBV20-1
TGCAGTGCTAGGTGGGGGATAGGAGGCTACGAGCAGTACTTC CSARWGIGGYEQYF few TRBJ2-7 . TRBV20-1